A single sample is the source of the 4 T cell receptor beta chains below, sequenced in a study of T cells in Graves' hyperthyroidism and ophthalmopathy. TCR beta CDR3 regions were amplified from RNA. The HTBI primer set was used in a first-round RT-PCR of the TCR CDR3. TCRdb recomputed calls from the multiplex PCR reads with MiXCR, one row per CDR3 protein. The data hold about 600,000 distinct CDR3 sequences, with about 14% observed a single time. The sample comprised blood. These receptors all stem from a woman aged 18-29 years with Graves' ophthalmopathy.

Only a few counts were recorded for this clonotype. This chain joins TRBV9 and TRBJ2-2; maybe TRBD2 (7 bases). The CDR3 extends over 14 amino acids. Germline V CDR1 and CDR2: SGDLS, YYNGEE. V dropped 0 bases and J dropped 6 bases, with 9 bases sitting between them. Here the CDR3 DNA reads TGTGCCAGCAGCGTAGAGGGGGGGGCCGGGGAGCTGTTTTTT. Encoded protein: CASSVEGGAGELFF.

The chain joins TRBV24-1 to TRBJ1-5; no clear D. V was pared by 6 bases and J by 1 base, with 6 bases between. Germline loops: CDR1 KGHDR, CDR2 SFDVKD. The CDR3 totals 13 residues. The CDR3 sequence: CATSSRSNQPQHF. The CDR3 region has the DNA TGTGCCACCAGTTCAAGGAGCAATCAGCCCCAGCATTTT.

This clonotype was observed at least ten times. The chain has TRBV27 and TRBJ2-7; D is undetermined. The germline V gene has CDR1 MNHEY and CDR2 SMNVEV (reference sequence). With 7 bases removed from V and 4 bases from J, the gap between germline ends came to 14 bases. CDR3 length: 13 amino acids. Here the CDR3 DNA reads TGTGCCAGCATGGGCGGCGGATTTTACGAGCAGTACTTC. It codes for CASMGGGFYEQYF.

This rearrangement joins TRBV20-1 to TRBJ2-7; 8 bases fit TRBD2. Germline trimming cut 1 base from V and 0 bases from J; bases unmatched to any gene: 29. The CDR3 runs 23 residues. Germline V gene lookup returns CDR1 DFQATT and CDR2 SNEGSKA (reference sequence). Here the CDR3 DNA reads TGCAGTGCTAGAGCATTTTTAGGAGCGGGAGTGTTCTTTTGGGGTATCGTCTCCTACGAGCAGTACTTC. Amino acids: CSARAFLGAGVFFWGIVSYEQYF.